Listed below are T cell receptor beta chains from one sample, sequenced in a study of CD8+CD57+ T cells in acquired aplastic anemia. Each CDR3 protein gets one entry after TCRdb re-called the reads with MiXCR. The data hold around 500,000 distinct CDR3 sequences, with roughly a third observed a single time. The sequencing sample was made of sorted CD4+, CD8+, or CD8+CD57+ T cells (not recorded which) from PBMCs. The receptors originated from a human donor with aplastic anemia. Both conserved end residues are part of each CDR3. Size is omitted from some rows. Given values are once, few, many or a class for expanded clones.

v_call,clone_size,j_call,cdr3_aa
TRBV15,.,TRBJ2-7,CATSKPGQGPSYEQYF
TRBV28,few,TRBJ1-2,CASRLTGKSSYGYTF
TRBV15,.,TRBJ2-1,CASNPGQGANNEQFF
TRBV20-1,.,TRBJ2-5,CSAEPSGSFETQYF
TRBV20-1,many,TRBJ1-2,CSASQGPTGYGYTF
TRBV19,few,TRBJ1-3,CASSSPGVGSGNTIYF
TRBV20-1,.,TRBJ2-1,CSATGRGDNEQFF
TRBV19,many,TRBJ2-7,CASSMTGAYEQYF
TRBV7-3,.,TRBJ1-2,CATSRGTVPLGYTF
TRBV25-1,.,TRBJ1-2,CASSEYGRAGGYTF
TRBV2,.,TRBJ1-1,CASSLSLTGYEAFF
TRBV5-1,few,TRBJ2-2,CATTRGSGRSGELFF
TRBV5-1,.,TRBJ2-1,CASSLGLAANEQFF
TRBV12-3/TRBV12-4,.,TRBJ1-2,CASRQKTGGDGYTF
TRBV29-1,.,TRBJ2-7,CSGGAKDEQYF
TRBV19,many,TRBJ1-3,CASTPLGTVGNTIYF
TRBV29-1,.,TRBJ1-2,CSVVGINYGYTF
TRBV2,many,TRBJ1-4,CASSEAGTGGEKLFF
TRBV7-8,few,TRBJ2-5,CASSSDRLGYSETQYF
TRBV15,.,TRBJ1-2,CATSPRTGGGYGYTF
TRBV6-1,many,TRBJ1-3,CATTRGSGNTIYF
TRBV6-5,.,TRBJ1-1,CASSWTGGEAFF
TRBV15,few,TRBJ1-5,CATSSHADRYNQPQHF
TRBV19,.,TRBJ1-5,CASSIRRALGQPQHF